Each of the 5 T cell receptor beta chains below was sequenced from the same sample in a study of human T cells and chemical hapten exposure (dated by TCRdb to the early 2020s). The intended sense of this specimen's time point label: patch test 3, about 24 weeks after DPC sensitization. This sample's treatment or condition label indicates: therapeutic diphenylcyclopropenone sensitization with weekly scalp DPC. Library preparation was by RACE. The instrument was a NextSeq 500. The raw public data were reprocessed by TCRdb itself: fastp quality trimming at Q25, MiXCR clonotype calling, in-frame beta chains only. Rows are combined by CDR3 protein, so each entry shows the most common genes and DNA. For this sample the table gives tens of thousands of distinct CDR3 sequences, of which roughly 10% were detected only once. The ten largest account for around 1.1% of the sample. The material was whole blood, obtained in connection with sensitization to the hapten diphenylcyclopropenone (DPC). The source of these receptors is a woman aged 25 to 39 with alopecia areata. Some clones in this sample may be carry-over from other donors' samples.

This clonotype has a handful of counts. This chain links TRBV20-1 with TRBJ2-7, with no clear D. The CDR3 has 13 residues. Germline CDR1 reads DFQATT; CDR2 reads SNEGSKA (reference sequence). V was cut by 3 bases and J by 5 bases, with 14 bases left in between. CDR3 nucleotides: TGCAGTGCTAGTCTGGGCCCGAAAGACGAGCAGTACTTC. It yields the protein CSASLGPKDEQYF.

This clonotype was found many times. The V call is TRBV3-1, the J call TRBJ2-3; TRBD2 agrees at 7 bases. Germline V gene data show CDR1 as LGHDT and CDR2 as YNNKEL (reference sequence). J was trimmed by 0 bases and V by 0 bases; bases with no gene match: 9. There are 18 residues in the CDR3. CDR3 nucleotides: TGTGCCAGCAGCCAAGATCTAGTTAGCGGGTCTAGCACAGATACGCAGTATTTT. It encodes CASSQDLVSGSSTDTQYF.

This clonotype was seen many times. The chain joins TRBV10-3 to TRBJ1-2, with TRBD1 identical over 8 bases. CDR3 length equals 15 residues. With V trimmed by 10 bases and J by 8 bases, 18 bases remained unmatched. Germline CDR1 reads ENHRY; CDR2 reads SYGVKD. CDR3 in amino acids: CATKPGTGTFEGYTF. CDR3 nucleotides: TGTGCCACGAAACCAGGGACAGGCACTTTTGAGGGCTACACCTTC.

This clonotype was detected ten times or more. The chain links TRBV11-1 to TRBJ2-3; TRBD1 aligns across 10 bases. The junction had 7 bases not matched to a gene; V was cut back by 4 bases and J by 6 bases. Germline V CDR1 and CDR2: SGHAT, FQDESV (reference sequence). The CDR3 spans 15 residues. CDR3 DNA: TGTGCCAGCAGCTCTAGACAGGGGGCCTCTGATACGCAGTATTTT. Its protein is CASSSRQGASDTQYF.

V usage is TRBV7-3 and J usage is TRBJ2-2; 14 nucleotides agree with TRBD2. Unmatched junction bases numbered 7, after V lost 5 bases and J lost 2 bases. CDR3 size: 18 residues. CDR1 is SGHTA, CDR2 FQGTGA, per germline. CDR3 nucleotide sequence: TGTGCCAGCAGCCCGAACGGACTAGCGGGAGGTAACACCGGGGAGCTGTTTTTT. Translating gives CASSPNGLAGGNTGELFF.